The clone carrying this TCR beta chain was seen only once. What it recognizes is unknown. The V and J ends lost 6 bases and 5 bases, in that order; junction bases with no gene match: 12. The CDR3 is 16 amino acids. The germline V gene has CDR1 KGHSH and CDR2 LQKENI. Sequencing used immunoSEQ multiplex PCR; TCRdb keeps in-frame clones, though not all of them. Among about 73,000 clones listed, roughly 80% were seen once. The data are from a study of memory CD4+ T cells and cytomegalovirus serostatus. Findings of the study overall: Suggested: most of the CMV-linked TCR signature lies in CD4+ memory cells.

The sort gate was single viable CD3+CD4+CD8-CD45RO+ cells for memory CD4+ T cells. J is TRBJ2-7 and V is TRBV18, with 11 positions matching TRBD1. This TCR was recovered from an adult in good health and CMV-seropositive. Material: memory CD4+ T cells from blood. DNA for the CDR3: TGTGCCAGCTCCCAACAGACCGCGGGACAGGGGGACGAGCAGTACTTC. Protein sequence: CASSQQTAGQGDEQYF.